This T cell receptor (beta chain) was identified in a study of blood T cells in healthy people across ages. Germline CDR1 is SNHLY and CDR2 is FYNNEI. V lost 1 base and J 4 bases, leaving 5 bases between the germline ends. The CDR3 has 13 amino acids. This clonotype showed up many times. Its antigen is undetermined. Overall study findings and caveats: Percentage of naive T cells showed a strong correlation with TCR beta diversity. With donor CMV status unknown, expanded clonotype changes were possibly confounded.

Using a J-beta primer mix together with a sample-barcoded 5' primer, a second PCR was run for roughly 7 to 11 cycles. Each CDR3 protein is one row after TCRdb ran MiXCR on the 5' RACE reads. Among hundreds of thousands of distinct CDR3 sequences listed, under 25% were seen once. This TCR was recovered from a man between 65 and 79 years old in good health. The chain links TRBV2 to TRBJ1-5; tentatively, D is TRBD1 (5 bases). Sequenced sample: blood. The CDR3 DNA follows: TGTGCCAGCAGTGAAGGACAGAATCAGCCCCAGCATTTT. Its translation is CASSEGQNQPQHF.